Presented here are 19 T cell receptor beta chains from one specimen sequenced in a study of T-cell memory formation after mild COVID-19. TCRdb redid the calling of the 5' RACE reads with MiXCR, one entry per CDR3 protein. This sample has about 15,000 distinct CDR3 sequences; roughly 20% occur once, and the top ten carry roughly 50%. Material: PBMCs or a T cell subset sorted from them (not recorded which). The receptors stem from an adult woman who had mild COVID-19 (a few samples of this study predate the infection). Cell type and time point are not known.

There are many counts of this clonotype. The chain recombines TRBV7-2 with TRBJ2-7, with D unresolved. The ends were cut back, 0 bases at V and 2 bases at J, with 8 bases in the middle. CDR3 length equals 14 residues. The V gene's germline CDR1 is SGHTA and CDR2 FQGNSA. The CDR3 nucleotides are TGTGCCAGCAGCTTAGCATCGCACACCTACGAGCAGTACTTC. This sequence encodes CASSLASHTYEQYF. The whole variable domain, remainder taken from reference TRBV7-2 and TRBJ2-7, is GAGVSQSPSNKVTEKGKDVELRCDPISGHTALYWYRQSLGQGLEFLIYFQGNSAPDKSGLPSDRFSAERTGGSVSTLTIQRTQQEDSAVYLCASSLASHTYEQYFGPGTRLTVT.

This clonotype was recorded many times. CDR3 in amino acids: CASGYVGDRVFF. The CDR3 nucleotides read TGTGCTAGTGGTTACGTGGGGGACAGGGTGTTTTTT. The chain has TRBV12-5 and TRBJ1-4, with 9 bases lining up with TRBD1. This CDR3 region has 12 residues. J was trimmed by 15 bases and V by 4 bases; bases with no gene match: 6. CDR1 LGHNT and CDR2 FRNRAP come from the germline V gene. Filled out from reference TRBV12-5 and TRBJ1-4, the complete variable domain reads DARVTQTPRHKVTEMGQEVTMRCQPILGHNTVFWYRQTMMQGLELLAYFRNRAPLDDSGMPKDRFSAEMPDATLATLKIQPSEPRDSAVYFCASGYVGDRVFFGSGTQLSVL.

A single count supports this clonotype. The chain employs TRBV24-1 and TRBJ2-2, with TRBD1 as a possible D gene (6 bases). Trimming pared 7 bases from V and 0 bases from J, leaving 11 bases between. The germline CDR1 and CDR2 sequences are KGHDR and SFDVKD. The CDR3 covers 15 residues. The CDR3 is CATRPGTTNTGELFF. The CDR3 nucleotides are TGTGCCACCAGACCCGGGACAACGAACACCGGGGAGCTGTTTTTT.

This clonotype was counted ten times or more. V and J are TRBV7-8 and TRBJ2-7; D unclear. The V and J ends lost 5 bases and 1 base respectively, with 15 bases between them. From germline, CDR1 is SGHVS and CDR2 FQNEAQ. The length of the CDR3 is 15 residues. For the CDR3, the DNA is TGTGCCAGCAGCCCCTCTGCAGGAACTTCCTACGAGCAGTACTTC. Residues: CASSPSAGTSYEQYF.

This clonotype was observed many times. The chain joins TRBV6-5 to TRBJ2-5; 8 bases fit TRBD2. The CDR3 contains 14 residues. The germline gives CDR1 MNHEY, CDR2 SVGAGI. The trim removed 3 bases at V and 2 bases at J, leaving 2 bases unmatched. The DNA for the CDR3 is TGTGCCAGCAGTTATGGGACTAGACAAGAGACCCAGTACTTC. This codes for CASSYGTRQETQYF.

The rearrangement links TRBV7-9 to TRBJ1-5; no definite D call. CDR3 length equals 15 residues. V gave up 5 bases and J gave up 2 bases, with 13 bases separating them. Germline V gives CDR1 SEHNR, CDR2 FQNEAQ (reference sequence). CDR3 region: CASSDTAVGNQPQHF. DNA of the CDR3: TGTGCCAGCAGCGACACGGCGGTAGGCAATCAGCCCCAGCATTTT.

This clonotype was observed many times. The chain carries TRBV15 and TRBJ1-4, with 7 bases that match TRBD1. V shed 3 bases and J 7 bases; nucleotides not matched to a gene: 5. The CDR3 extends over 14 amino acids. The germline CDR1 and CDR2 sequences are LNHNV and YYDKDF (reference sequence). The CDR3 loop is CATSSRQGGEKLFF. CDR3 bases: TGTGCCACCAGCAGTAGACAGGGAGGTGAAAAACTGTTTTTT.

The sample holds many counts of this clonotype. The CDR3 DNA reads as TGTGCCAGTAGTATAACCCTGACTAGCGGGAGGTTATATGAGCAGTTCTTC. Translation: CASSITLTSGRLYEQFF. The chain is built from TRBV19 and TRBJ2-1, with 13 bases matching TRBD2. This CDR3 contains 17 residues. Germline V gene sequence: CDR1 LNHDA, CDR2 SQIVND (reference sequence). J was trimmed by 8 bases and V by 2 bases; bases with no gene match: 9. The entire variable domain, with the rest obtained from reference TRBV19 and TRBJ2-1, is as follows: DGGITQSPKYLFRKEGQNVTLSCEQNLNHDAMYWYRQDPGQGLRLIYYSQIVNDFQKGDIAEGYSVSREKKESFPLTVTSAQKNPTAFYLCASSITLTSGRLYEQFFGPGTRLTVL.

The chain employs TRBV11-1 and TRBJ2-3, with D possibly TRBD2 on 6 matching bases. The germline V gene has CDR1 SGHAT and CDR2 FQDESV (reference sequence). CDR3 length: 15 amino acids. Between the trimmed V and J ends, which lost 6 bases and 1 base, there was a span of 14 bases. The CDR3, as DNA: TGTGCCAGCAGTTTTAGCGGTGCAGGCACAGATACGCAGTATTTT. Protein: CASSFSGAGTDTQYF.

This clonotype showed up many times. V gene TRBV7-2 combines with J gene TRBJ1-3; D not resolved. Germline loops: CDR1 SGHTA, CDR2 FQGNSA. This CDR3 comprises 15 residues. Trimming removed 1 base at V and 0 bases at J, with 7 bases between. In DNA, the CDR3 is TGTGCCAGCAGCTTAGACGGGAGCTCTGGAAACACCATATATTTT. Its protein product is CASSLDGSSGNTIYF.

Many counts were recorded for this clonotype. The chain recombines TRBV9 with TRBJ2-1, with 7 bases matching TRBD2. Germline lookup yields CDR1 SGDLS and CDR2 YYNGEE. The length of the CDR3 is 15 residues. Unmatched junction bases numbered 9, after V lost 3 bases and J lost 6 bases. The CDR3 region is CASSASNRGVNEQFF. CDR3 DNA sequence: TGTGCCAGCAGCGCCTCAAATCGGGGGGTCAATGAGCAGTTCTTC.

This clonotype was detected ten times or more. The chain combines TRBV4-1 with TRBJ2-7, with a possible D match to TRBD2 (5 bases). Looked up from germline, CDR1 is MGHRA and CDR2 is YSYEKL. V shed 3 bases and J shed 2 bases, with 11 bases lying between them. The CDR3 consists of 14 residues. The CDR3 nucleotides are TGCGCCAGCAGCCAGGGCAGAGGGACCTACGAGCAGTACTTC. The encoded protein is CASSQGRGTYEQYF.

This clonotype came up many times. V and J are TRBV14 and TRBJ2-7; D is ambiguous. V lost 5 bases, J lost 5 bases, and 22 bases lay in between. The CDR3 runs 16 residues. The germline gives CDR1 SGHDN, CDR2 FVKESK. The CDR3 protein is CASSTWTHTTRNEQYF. CDR3 nucleotides: TGTGCCAGCAGCACCTGGACCCATACCACGAGGAACGAGCAGTACTTC. Full variable domain (rest looked up from reference TRBV14 and TRBJ2-7): EAGVTQFPSHSVIEKGQTVTLRCDPISGHDNLYWYRRVMGKEIKFLLHFVKESKQDESGMPNNRFLAERTGGTYSTLKVQPAELEDSGVYFCASSTWTHTTRNEQYFGPGTRLTVT.

A single count supports this clonotype. The chain carries TRBV20-1 and TRBJ2-7; D call uncertain. V lost 6 bases, J lost 5 bases, and 8 bases lay in between. The germline gives CDR1 DFQATT, CDR2 SNEGSKA (reference sequence). The CDR3 is 10 amino acids. The CDR3 spells CSALENEQYF. CDR3 DNA: TGCAGTGCACTGGAGAACGAGCAGTACTTC.

This clonotype has ten or more counts. V gene TRBV4-1 combines with J gene TRBJ2-3, with D possibly being TRBD2 (6 bases). Germline V gene data show CDR1 as MGHRA and CDR2 as YSYEKL. The CDR3 has 20 residues. V lost 1 base and J lost 1, with 24 bases in between. CDR3 in amino acids: CASSQVGTAIVPLGTDTQYF. The CDR3 bases are TGCGCCAGCAGCCAAGTGGGGACTGCGATTGTGCCCCTTGGCACAGATACGCAGTATTTT.

This clonotype was recorded many times. The chain uses TRBV6-1 and TRBJ1-6, with 8 bases matching TRBD1. Germline-derived CDR1 and CDR2 are MNHNS and SASEGT. This CDR3 contains 16 residues. V trimming: 2 bases; J trimming: 8 bases; junction bases outside the gene matches: 8. This CDR3 reads CASSEYGQGAYSPLHF. The CDR3 DNA sequence: TGTGCCAGCAGTGAATATGGGCAGGGGGCTTATTCACCCCTCCACTTT.

This clonotype was seen ten or more times. The V and J genes are TRBV25-1 and TRBJ2-1, with D possibly TRBD2 on 6 matching bases. In germline, CDR1 is MGHDK, CDR2 SYGVNS. With 6 bases removed from V and 10 bases from J, the gap between germline ends came to 16 bases. CDR3 length equals 13 residues. The CDR3, as DNA: TGTGCCAGCAGGTCCTTCGGAGGGACGGAGCAGTTCTTC. It specifies CASRSFGGTEQFF.

This clonotype has a count of ten or more. The V and J genes are TRBV13 and TRBJ2-5; TRBD2 is a possible D gene (6 bases). CDR3 size: 14 residues. The V and J ends lost 5 bases and 1 base respectively, with 11 bases between them. Germline V lookup: CDR1 PRHDT, CDR2 FYEKMQ (reference sequence). DNA for the CDR3: TGTGCCAGCAGCCCCCGACTAGTCCAAGAGACCCAGTACTTC. Translation: CASSPRLVQETQYF.

The V and J genes are TRBV6-2 or TRBV6-3 and TRBJ2-1; D may be TRBD1 or TRBD2 (5 bases each). CDR3 length: 16 residues. Germline CDR1 is MNHEY and CDR2 is SVGEGT. The V end lost 8 bases, the J end lost 6 bases, and 23 bases lay between the germline ends. The CDR3 bases are TGTGCCAGCCGCACCTCCGGGACGCTACTGGGCAATGAGCAGTTCTTC. It yields the protein CASRTSGTLLGNEQFF.